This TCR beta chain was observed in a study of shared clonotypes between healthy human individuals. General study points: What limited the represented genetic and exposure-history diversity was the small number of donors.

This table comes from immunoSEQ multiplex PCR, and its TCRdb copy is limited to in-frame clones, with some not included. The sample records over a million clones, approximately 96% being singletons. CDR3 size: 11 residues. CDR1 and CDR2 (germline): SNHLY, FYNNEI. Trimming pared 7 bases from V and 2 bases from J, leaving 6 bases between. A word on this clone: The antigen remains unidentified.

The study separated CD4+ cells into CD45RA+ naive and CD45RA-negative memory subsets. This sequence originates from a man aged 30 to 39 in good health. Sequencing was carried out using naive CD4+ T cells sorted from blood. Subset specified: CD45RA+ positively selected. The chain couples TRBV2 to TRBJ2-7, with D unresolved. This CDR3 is CASIGTYEQYF. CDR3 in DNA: TGTGCCAGCATCGGCACCTACGAGCAGTACTTC.